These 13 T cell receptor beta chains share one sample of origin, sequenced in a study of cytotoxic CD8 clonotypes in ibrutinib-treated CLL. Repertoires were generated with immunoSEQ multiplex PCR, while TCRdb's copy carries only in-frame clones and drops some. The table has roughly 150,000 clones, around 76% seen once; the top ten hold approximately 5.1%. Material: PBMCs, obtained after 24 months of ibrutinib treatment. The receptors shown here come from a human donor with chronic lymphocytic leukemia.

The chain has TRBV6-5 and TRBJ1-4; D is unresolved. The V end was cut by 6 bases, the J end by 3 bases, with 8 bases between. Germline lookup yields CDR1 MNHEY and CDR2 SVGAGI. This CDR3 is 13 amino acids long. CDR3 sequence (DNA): TGTGCCAGCAGCGGCGGGCCTAATGAAAAACTGTTTTTT. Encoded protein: CASSGGPNEKLFF.

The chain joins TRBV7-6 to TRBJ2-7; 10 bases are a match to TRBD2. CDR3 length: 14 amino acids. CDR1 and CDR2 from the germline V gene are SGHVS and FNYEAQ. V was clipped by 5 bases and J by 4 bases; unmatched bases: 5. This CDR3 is CASSPAGGPYEQYF. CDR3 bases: TGTGCCAGCAGCCCAGCGGGAGGGCCTTACGAGCAGTACTTC. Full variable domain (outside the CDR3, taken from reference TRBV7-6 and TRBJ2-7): GAGVSQSPRYKVTKRGQDVALRCDPISGHVSLYWYRQALGQGPEFLTYFNYEAQQDKSGLPNDRFSAERPEGSISTLTIQRTEQRDSAMYRCASSPAGGPYEQYFGPGTRLTVT.

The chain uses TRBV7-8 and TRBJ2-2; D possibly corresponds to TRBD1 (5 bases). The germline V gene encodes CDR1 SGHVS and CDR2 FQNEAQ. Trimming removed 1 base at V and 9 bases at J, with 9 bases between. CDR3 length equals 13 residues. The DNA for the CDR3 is TGTGCCAGCAGCTTAGGCAGGGTCCGGGAGCTGTTTTTT. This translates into CASSLGRVRELFF.

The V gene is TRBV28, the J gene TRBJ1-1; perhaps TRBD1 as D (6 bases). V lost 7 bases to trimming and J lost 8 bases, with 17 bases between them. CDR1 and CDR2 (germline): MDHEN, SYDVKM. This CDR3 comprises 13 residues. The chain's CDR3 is CASIIGGQQEAFF. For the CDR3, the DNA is TGTGCCAGCATCATAGGGGGACAACAGGAAGCTTTCTTT.

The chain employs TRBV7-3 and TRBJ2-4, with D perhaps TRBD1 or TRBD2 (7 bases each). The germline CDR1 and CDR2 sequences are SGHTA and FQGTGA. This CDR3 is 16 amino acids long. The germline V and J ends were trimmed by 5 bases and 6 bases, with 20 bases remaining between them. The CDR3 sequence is CASSPRGGGGRNIQYF. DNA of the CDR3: TGTGCCAGCAGCCCCAGGGGGGGCGGAGGGCGAAACATTCAGTACTTC.

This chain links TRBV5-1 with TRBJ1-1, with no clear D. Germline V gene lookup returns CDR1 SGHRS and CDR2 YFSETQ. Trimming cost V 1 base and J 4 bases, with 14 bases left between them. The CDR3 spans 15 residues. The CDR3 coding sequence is TGCGCCAGCAGCTTGTCTGGCTGGGGAGGCACTGAAGCTTTCTTT. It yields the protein CASSLSGWGGTEAFF.

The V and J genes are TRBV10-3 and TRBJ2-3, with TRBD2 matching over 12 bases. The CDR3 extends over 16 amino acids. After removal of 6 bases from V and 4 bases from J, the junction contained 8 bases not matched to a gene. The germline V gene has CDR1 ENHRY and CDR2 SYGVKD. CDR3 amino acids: CAIRGTSGFRADTQYF. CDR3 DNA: TGTGCCATCAGGGGGACTAGCGGGTTTCGGGCAGATACGCAGTATTTT.

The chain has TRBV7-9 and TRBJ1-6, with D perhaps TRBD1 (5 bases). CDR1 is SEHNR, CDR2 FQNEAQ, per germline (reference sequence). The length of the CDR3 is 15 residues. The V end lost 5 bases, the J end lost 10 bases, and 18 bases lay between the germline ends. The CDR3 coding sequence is TGTGCCAGCAGCCCAATGGGGCTCCCGGGCTCACCCCTCCACTTT. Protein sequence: CASSPMGLPGSPLHF.

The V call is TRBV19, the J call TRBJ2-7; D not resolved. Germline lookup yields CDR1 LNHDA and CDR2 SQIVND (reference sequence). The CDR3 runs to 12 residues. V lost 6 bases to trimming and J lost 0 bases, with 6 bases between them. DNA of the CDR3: TGTGCCAGTAGCGACCGCTCCTACGAGCAGTACTTC. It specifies CASSDRSYEQYF.

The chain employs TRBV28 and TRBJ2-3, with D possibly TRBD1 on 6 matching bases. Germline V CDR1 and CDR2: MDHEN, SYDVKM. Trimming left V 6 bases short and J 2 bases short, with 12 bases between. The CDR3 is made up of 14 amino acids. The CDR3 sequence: CASSPGQTTDTQYF. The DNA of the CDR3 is TGTGCCAGCAGCCCCGGACAGACCACAGATACGCAGTATTTT.

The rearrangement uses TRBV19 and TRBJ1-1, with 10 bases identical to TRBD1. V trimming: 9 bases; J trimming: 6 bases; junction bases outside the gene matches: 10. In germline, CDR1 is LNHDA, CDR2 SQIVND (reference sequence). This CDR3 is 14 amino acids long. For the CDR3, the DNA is TGTGCCAGCGGACAGGGGGGCGCGGAATCTGAAGCTTTCTTT. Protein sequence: CASGQGGAESEAFF.

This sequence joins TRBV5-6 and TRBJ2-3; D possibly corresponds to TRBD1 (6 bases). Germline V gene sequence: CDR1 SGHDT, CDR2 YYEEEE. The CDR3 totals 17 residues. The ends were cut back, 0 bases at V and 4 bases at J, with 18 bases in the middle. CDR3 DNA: TGTGCCAGCAGCTTGGCGGGGCCAATTGGGGGCCCAGATACGCAGTATTTT. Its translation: CASSLAGPIGGPDTQYF.

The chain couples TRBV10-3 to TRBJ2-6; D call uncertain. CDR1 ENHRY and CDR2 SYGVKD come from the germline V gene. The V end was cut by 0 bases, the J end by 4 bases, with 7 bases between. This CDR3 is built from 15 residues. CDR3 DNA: TGTGCCATCAGTGAGTCGGGGTCCGGGGCCAACGTCCTGACTTTC. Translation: CAISESGSGANVLTF.